The rows below give T cell receptor beta chains drawn from one sample of a study of T cell repertoires in cytomegalovirus infection. These receptors' antigens are unknown. Via MiXCR, TCRdb re-called the reads, giving one row per CDR3 protein. This sample has 750,000 to 900,000 distinct CDR3 sequences, with roughly 28% found just once. Specimen: cultured CD8+ T cells from PBMCs, collected from culture after CMV antigen stimulation. The receptors derive from a human donor in good health (CMV status not recorded). Some clones in this sample may be carry-over from other donors' samples. The conserved cysteine and the conserved F or W are not part of the CDR3 here.

10	TRBJ1-4	TRBV7-9	ASSLEGSELF
10	TRBJ1-1	TRBV20-1	SAGDSNTEAF
12	TRBJ1-1	TRBV10-3	AISDHSYNTEAF
9	TRBJ2-1	TRBV28	ASITGLEQF
9	TRBJ1-1	TRBV4-1	ASSYQARAF
15	TRBJ1-4	TRBV7-8	ASSLRPWGALDEKLF
13	TRBJ2-3	TRBV19	ASSQGIGITDTQY
13	TRBJ1-4	TRBV7-9	ASSLVQGSNEKLF
11	TRBJ2-1	TRBV29-1	SVETRDYNEQF
13	TRBJ2-3	TRBV28	ASSILQGLTDTQY
15	TRBJ2-3	TRBV12-3/TRBV12-4	ASSLLGAAGHTDTQY
13	TRBJ1-5	TRBV27	ASSLGPGGPGPQH
13	TRBJ1-5	TRBV27	ASSLSSGLYQPQH
15	TRBJ2-7	TRBV10-3	AISAASRDRKNYEQY
14	TRBJ2-3	TRBV5-4	ASSKTGAIRTDTQY
14	TRBJ1-3	TRBV6-1	ASSPEAISLTDTIY
12	TRBJ2-5	TRBV7-7	ASSPAKAKETQY
15	TRBJ2-2	TRBV27	ASSLTPGPLNTGELF
12	TRBJ2-5	TRBV6-5	ASNPRGFQETQY
11	TRBJ1-6	TRBV27	ASLAGFGSPLH
13	TRBJ1-1	TRBV19	ASSRNRGRDTEAF
13	TRBJ1-5	TRBV6-2/TRBV6-3	ASSHGTGLNQPQH
13	TRBJ2-1	TRBV6-5	ASSRAEGPYNEQF